Listed below are T cell receptor beta chains from one sample, sequenced in a study of healthy donors' naive CD4 and CD8 T cells. Via MiXCR, TCRdb re-called the reads, giving one row per CDR3 protein. There are around 180,000 distinct CDR3 sequences in the sample; over 60% occur only once, and roughly 2.3% lies in the top ten. Sequencing input: naive CD4+ and CD8+ T cells sorted from blood, pooled from several donors. These receptors all come from a pool of human donors in good health; the sample pools cells from several healthy donors. The CDR3 runs from the conserved cysteine through the conserved F or W. Each record gives: J gene, D gene, clone size, V gene, CDR3 DNA, CDR3 protein. A D gene is named only where the DNA matches it firmly. Some rows mark clone size as missing; the rest say once, few, many or name a class of expanded clone.

>TRBJ2-1|TRBD1|NA|TRBV29-1
TGCAGCGTGACAGGGATGCACTACAATGAGCAGTTCTTC
CSVTGMHYNEQFF
>TRBJ1-2|TRBD1|NA|TRBV19
TGTGCCAGTAGTATGGCTAGGACAGGGGATTATGGCTACACCTTC
CASSMARTGDYGYTF
>TRBJ2-1|TRBD2|NA|TRBV29-1
TGCAGCGTTGAAGATGGAGCCCTAGCGGAGGGGAGTAATGAGCAGTTCTTC
CSVEDGALAEGSNEQFF
>TRBJ2-5|NA|NA|TRBV5-1
TGCGCCAGCAGCTTGGCAAACGGGGAGACCCAGTACTTC
CASSLANGETQYF
>TRBJ2-1|NA|few|TRBV19
TGTGCCAGTAGTATCGTAAGGCTCGACCTTTACAATGAGCAGTTCTTC
CASSIVRLDLYNEQFF
>TRBJ1-5|NA|NA|TRBV6-2/TRBV6-3
TGTGCCAGCAGTTACTCGAAGATACCAGTGAACAATCAGCCCCAGCATTTT
CASSYSKIPVNNQPQHF
>TRBJ1-5|NA|NA|TRBV19
TGTGCCAGTAGTCCTAATCTAGGGGTTCAGCCCCAGCATTTT
CASSPNLGVQPQHF
>TRBJ1-5|NA|once|TRBV27
TGTGCCAGCTTCCGCTTTGAGCCCCAGCATTTT
CASFRFEPQHF
>TRBJ1-2|NA|few|TRBV6-5
TGTGCCAGTAGGGAGGAACATCGGGGCTACACCTTC
CASREEHRGYTF
>TRBJ1-2|TRBD1|NA|TRBV12-3/TRBV12-4
TGTGCCAGCAGTTCTTTAGGGGGCCGGTATGGCTACACCTTC
CASSSLGGRYGYTF
>TRBJ2-5|NA|NA|TRBV5-5
TGTGCCAGCAGCACGACCGACAGACAAGAGACCCAGTACTTC
CASSTTDRQETQYF
>TRBJ2-5|NA|once|TRBV27
TGTGCCACCTCCCAAGAGACCCAGTACTTC
CATSQETQYF
>TRBJ1-3|NA|NA|TRBV19
TGTGCCAGTAATCCTCAAATGGGGCATAAGAGCTCTGGAAACACCATATATTTT
CASNPQMGHKSSGNTIYF
>TRBJ1-2|NA|once|TRBV6-5
TGTGCCAGCAGTTACACAGGGACTCAAAACGGCTACACCTTC
CASSYTGTQNGYTF
>TRBJ2-1|NA|NA|TRBV29-1
TGCAGCGTTGGCTATAGAACAAACTCCTACAATGAGCAGTTCTTC
CSVGYRTNSYNEQFF
>TRBJ2-7|NA|NA|TRBV4-1
TGCGCCAGCAGCCAACTGGACGGTTACGAGCAGTACTTC
CASSQLDGYEQYF
>TRBJ2-3|NA|NA|TRBV4-1
TGCGCCAGCAGCCAAGTTGGGAGGACAGATACGCAGTATTTT
CASSQVGRTDTQYF
>TRBJ2-3|NA|NA|TRBV27
TGTGCAAGGGGAGGTACGCAGTATTTT
CARGGTQYF
>TRBJ2-7|NA|NA|TRBV4-3
TGCGCCAGCAGCCAAGATATGGGGGCACTCTACGAGCAGTACTTC
CASSQDMGALYEQYF
>TRBJ1-1|NA|NA|TRBV27
TGTGCCAGCAGTTCAGCCCCGAGAGAGAATCTTGAAGCTTTCTTT
CASSSAPRENLEAFF
>TRBJ2-7|NA|NA|TRBV29-1
TGCAGCGTTGAAGATCGGGCAGGGGAGAGGAACGAGCAGTACTTC
CSVEDRAGERNEQYF
>TRBJ2-1|NA|NA|TRBV10-3
TGTGCCACCGGGGTTCTTGGCGGGGACCGATTCTTC
CATGVLGGDRFF
>TRBJ2-3|NA|NA|TRBV27
TGTGCCAGCAGCCTCACCCGCAGAGATACGCAGTATTTT
CASSLTRRDTQYF
>TRBJ1-6|NA|NA|TRBV29-1
TGCAGCGTTGGGCAGGGTGCTAATTCACCCCTCCACTTT
CSVGQGANSPLHF
>TRBJ2-7|NA|NA|TRBV6-5
TGTGCCAGCAGTTACAACCGGGACGGATCCCAAGGCGAGCAGTACTTC
CASSYNRDGSQGEQYF
>TRBJ1-1|TRBD1|NA|TRBV6-2/TRBV6-3
TGTGCCAGCGAACAGGGGGCAGGCACTGAAGCTTTCTTT
CASEQGAGTEAFF
>TRBJ1-2|NA|NA|TRBV11-2
TGTGCCAGCAGCTCCATCATTACTAGGGATGGCTACACCTTC
CASSSIITRDGYTF
>TRBJ1-1|TRBD1|NA|TRBV6-5
TGTGCCAGCAGTTACTCAGGACAGGGTGGCACTGAAGCTTTCTTT
CASSYSGQGGTEAFF
>TRBJ2-4|NA|NA|TRBV27
TGTGCCAGCAGTCAACCGGGACGGTTTCAGTACTTC
CASSQPGRFQYF
>TRBJ2-5|NA|few|TRBV29-1
TGCAGCGTTGATCGAGGAGGGATAGAGACCCAGTACTTC
CSVDRGGIETQYF
>TRBJ2-7|NA|NA|TRBV29-1
TGCAGCGTTGAAGAAACAGGGCTCCCCTACGAGCAGTACTTC
CSVEETGLPYEQYF
>TRBJ1-2|NA|NA|TRBV6-2/TRBV6-3
TGTGCCAGCGGATCGGATTCTAACTATGGCTACACCTTC
CASGSDSNYGYTF